Described below is a single TCR beta chain sequence and its context. There are 13 residues in the CDR3. From germline, CDR1 is PRHDT and CDR2 FYEKMQ (reference sequence). The V and J ends lost 5 bases and 7 bases respectively, with 14 bases between them. This sample was included in a study of blood T cell repertoires in COVID-19. Clones were sequenced by immunoSEQ multiplex PCR, and TCRdb holds only the in-frame ones, with some missing. The table records roughly 32,000 clones, around 77% of them present only once. V usage is TRBV13 and J usage is TRBJ1-1; D might be TRBD1 (5 bases). The specimen sequenced was peripheral blood. This receptor was obtained from a human donor in a cohort sampled during active COVID-19. The CDR3 protein is CASSPLGEHEAFF. The CDR3 region has the DNA TGTGCCAGCAGCCCTTTAGGGGAACATGAAGCTTTCTTT.